This TCR beta chain was sequenced for a study of blood T cell repertoires in COVID-19. Across the study: The samples span acute and convalescent COVID-19 from the United States, Italy and Spain. Nucleic acid was either cDNA or gDNA, and it came from T cells, B-cell-depleted T cells, or PBMCs.

CDR3 length equals 13 residues. V was clipped by 0 bases and J by 5 bases, with 7 bases between them. CDR1 and CDR2 from the germline V gene are LNHNV and YYDKDF (reference sequence). This clone turned up a few times. In the original analysis: Amplification with reference gene primers provided the estimates of nucleated cell counts. Sequencing was performed with immunoSEQ multiplex PCR; in TCRdb, only in-frame clones are kept and a portion is missing. V and J calls and clone size are copied from that table; D and trimming were computed from the DNA. Of 150,000 to 200,000 clones in the sample, about 86% were seen once.

This receptor was identified in a man between 60 and 70 years old with acute or convalescent COVID-19. Sequenced input: peripheral blood. The J gene is TRBJ1-2, the V gene TRBV15, with a weak D call TRBD1 (6 bases). CDR3 in DNA: TGTGCCACCAGCAGAGAAACAGGGTATGGCTACACCTTC. Protein: CATSRETGYGYTF.